This T cell receptor (beta chain) was sequenced during a study of T cell responses to AZD1222 COVID-19 vaccine. Whole-study findings and limits: Nearly half of the spike-specific TCRs reportedly recognize variant regions that carry no mutations. Among the donors, most were white British and more were female, and clonal diversity was possibly underestimated. Repertoires in all cases were sampled only once the peak T cell response had passed.

Profiled with immunoSEQ multiplex PCR; TCRdb holds only in-frame clones, not every one. The data hold about 140,000 clones, with just under 95% observed a single time. The CDR3 is 15 amino acids. Germline assignment: CDR1 MNHEY and CDR2 SMNVEV (reference sequence). Germline trimming cut 6 bases from V and 5 bases from J; bases unmatched to any gene: 9. Regarding this clone: Its specificity is not known.

The sample was peripheral blood, taken on day 0 of AZD1222 vaccination. The TCR sequence derives from an adult in good health. The V and J genes are TRBV27 and TRBJ2-7; 11 bases align to TRBD2. The DNA for the CDR3 is TGTGCCAGCAGCCGACTAGCGGGATTAATCGACGAGCAGTACTTC. It translates to CASSRLAGLIDEQYF.